A single sample gave rise to the 15 T cell receptor beta chains below, sequenced in a study of PD-1 blockade in classical Hodgkin lymphoma. The method was immunoSEQ multiplex PCR; TCRdb's version includes in-frame clones alone and lacks a portion of them. The sample has 11,000 to 15,000 clones, about 89% seen once. Specified time point: newly diagnosed, previously untreated cHL patient sample. By magnetic negative selection, CD8+ T cells were isolated from the thawed PBMCs. Sequenced material: CD8+ T cells from blood. The receptors were sampled from a human donor with classical Hodgkin lymphoma.

This chain uses TRBV21-1 with TRBJ2-3. TRBV21-1 is deemed a pseudogene. CDR3 length: 12 residues. The CDR3 loop reads CASSKVPDTQYF. CDR3 nucleotides: TGTGCCAGCAGCAAAGTCCCAGATACGCAGTATTTT.

V gene TRBV25-1 combines with J gene TRBJ1-1; D unresolved. The CDR3 is made up of 14 amino acids. V was trimmed by 2 bases and J by 4 bases, leaving 11 bases between them. Germline values: CDR1 MGHDK, CDR2 SYGVNS. DNA for the CDR3: TGTGCCAGCAGTGAAGGGGTAGGATCCACTGAAGCTTTCTTT. Translating gives CASSEGVGSTEAFF.

J is TRBJ2-5 and V is TRBV6-5; 10 nucleotides match TRBD2. The CDR3 covers 15 residues. Trimming removed 6 bases from V and 1 base from J; junction bases left unmatched: 5. Germline loops: CDR1 MNHEY, CDR2 SVGAGI. CDR3 bases: TGTGCCAGCAGACCGACTAGCGGGCTCCAAGAGACCCAGTACTTC. Its translation is CASRPTSGLQETQYF.

CDR3 bases: TGTGCCAGCAGGAGACTAGCGGGCCCTAGCACAGATACGCAGTATTTT. Translating it yields CASRRLAGPSTDTQYF. J is TRBJ2-3 and V is TRBV27; 10 bases are a match to TRBD2. The CDR3 is 16 amino acids. After removal of 6 bases from V and 0 bases from J, the junction contained 6 bases not matched to a gene. Germline V gene lookup returns CDR1 MNHEY and CDR2 SMNVEV (reference sequence).

This clone was seen only once. The chain has TRBV4-1 and TRBJ2-1, with D unclear. From germline, CDR1 is MGHRA and CDR2 YSYEKL. V was cut by 6 bases and J by 0 bases, with 9 bases left in between. This CDR3 has 14 residues. CDR3 region: CASSSQGSYNEQFF. In nucleotides, the CDR3 is TGCGCCAGCAGTAGTCAAGGCTCCTACAATGAGCAGTTCTTC.

The chain is built from TRBV19 and TRBJ2-4; D unclear. The CDR3 runs 15 residues. V was clipped by 8 bases and J by 5 bases, with 19 bases between them. Germline CDR1 is LNHDA and CDR2 is SQIVND (reference sequence). Written as DNA, the CDR3 is TGTGCCAGTCGCCTGGGCCCCAATGAGGAAAACATTCAGTACTTC. This sequence encodes CASRLGPNEENIQYF.

The chain is built from TRBV5-1 and TRBJ2-2, with 10 bases matching TRBD1. This CDR3 is 15 amino acids long. Germline CDR1 and CDR2: SGHRS and YFSETQ. Trimming took 7 bases from V and 4 from J; bases not matched to a gene: 7. CDR3 amino acids: CASCRDRGSTGELFF. CDR3 DNA sequence: TGCGCCAGCTGCCGGGACAGGGGTAGCACCGGGGAGCTGTTTTTT.

This clone has only one observation. V and J are TRBV6-4 and TRBJ1-1, with D tentatively TRBD1 (6 bases). Germline V gives CDR1 MRHNA, CDR2 SNTAGT. The CDR3 covers 14 residues. The V end was cut by 3 bases, the J end by 7 bases, with 15 bases between. DNA for the CDR3: TGTGCCAGCAGTGAGCAGACAGGAGCGGATGAAGCTTTCTTT. It yields the protein CASSEQTGADEAFF.

The V call is TRBV11-1, the J call TRBJ1-1; D gene unclear. The CDR3 has 18 residues. The germline V gene has CDR1 SGHAT and CDR2 FQDESV (reference sequence). V lost 1 base and J 6 bases, leaving 24 bases between the germline ends. DNA for the CDR3: TGTGCCAGCAGCTTAGGCAACCGCGAGACGGGTATCTATGCTGAAGCTTTCTTT. It is translated as CASSLGNRETGIYAEAFF.

The chain recombines TRBV2 with TRBJ2-1, with 16 bases matching TRBD2. The V and J ends lost 8 bases and 8 bases, in that order; junction bases with no gene match: 15. Per germline, CDR1 SNHLY and CDR2 FYNNEI. This CDR3 region has 18 residues. The CDR3: CASALEGTSGRAFHEQFF. The DNA for the CDR3 is TGTGCCAGCGCCCTAGAGGGGACTAGCGGGAGGGCCTTCCATGAGCAGTTCTTC.

V gene TRBV14 combines with J gene TRBJ1-4; 9 bases agree with TRBD1. V gave up 6 bases and J gave up 8 bases; unmatched junction bases: 4. Germline V gives CDR1 SGHDN, CDR2 FVKESK. The CDR3 length is 13 residues. The CDR3 DNA reads as TGTGCCAGCAGGCGGACAGGGGACGAAAAACTGTTTTTT. It codes for CASRRTGDEKLFF.

This chain links TRBV19 with TRBJ1-1; D gene unclear. The V end lost 2 bases, the J end lost 1 base, and 11 bases lay between the germline ends. The CDR3 spans 15 residues. Germline V gene sequence: CDR1 LNHDA, CDR2 SQIVND (reference sequence). CDR3 residues: CASSIMWGGNTEAFF. CDR3 sequence (DNA): TGTGCCAGTAGTATAATGTGGGGAGGGAACACTGAAGCTTTCTTT.

The chain combines TRBV5-8 with TRBJ2-7, with 9 bases that match TRBD2. The CDR3 totals 14 residues. Germline values: CDR1 SGHTS, CDR2 YDEGEE. V was pared by 2 bases and J by 6 bases, with 6 bases of the junction left unmatched. CDR3 nucleotides: TGTGCCAGCAGCTTCGGACTAGCGCCCACCGAGCAGTACTTC. It yields the protein CASSFGLAPTEQYF.

The chain carries TRBV19 and TRBJ1-1, with a weak D call TRBD1 (6 bases). The CDR3 consists of 15 residues. Trimming pared 8 bases from V and 3 bases from J, leaving 19 bases between. Germline V gene lookup returns CDR1 LNHDA and CDR2 SQIVND (reference sequence). The CDR3 nucleotides read TGTGCCAGTCGGGCCCGGGGGGCCGTGGACACTGAAGCTTTCTTT. It yields the protein CASRARGAVDTEAFF.

The V call is TRBV4-2, the J call TRBJ2-7; TRBD2 aligns across 12 bases. The junction had 3 bases not matched to a gene; V was cut back by 3 bases and J by 3 bases. CDR3 length: 15 residues. The germline V gene encodes CDR1 LGHNA and CDR2 YNFKEQ. Written as DNA, the CDR3 is TGTGCCAGCAGCCACAGACTAGCGGGAGTCTACGAGCAGTACTTC. Residues: CASSHRLAGVYEQYF.